This TCR beta chain derives from a study of CD8+ T cells in alopecia areata. As to treatment: oral pan-JAK inhibitor, 5-10 mg twice daily. Sequencing relied on a cDNA template that was reverse transcribed from extracted RNA. TCRdb's table, derived via immunoSEQ multiplex PCR, lists solely in-frame clones and lacks some. Among over 85,000 clones, about two thirds were seen once, and the ten largest hold roughly 17%. About this clone itself: Within the sample, other DNA sequences also encode this same CDR3.

Germline lookup yields CDR1 LNHNV and CDR2 YYDKDF (reference sequence). V was pared by 1 base and J by 1 base, with 3 bases between. This CDR3 is 13 amino acids long. The TCR originated in a human donor with alopecia areata. This chain links TRBV15 with TRBJ2-3; D is unclear. The source material was CD8+ T cells sorted from blood, sampled at week 44, from a patient treated with tofacitinib. The CDR3 loop reads CATSRAGTDTQYF. In nucleotides, the CDR3 is TGTGCCACCAGCAGAGCCGGCACAGATACGCAGTATTTT.